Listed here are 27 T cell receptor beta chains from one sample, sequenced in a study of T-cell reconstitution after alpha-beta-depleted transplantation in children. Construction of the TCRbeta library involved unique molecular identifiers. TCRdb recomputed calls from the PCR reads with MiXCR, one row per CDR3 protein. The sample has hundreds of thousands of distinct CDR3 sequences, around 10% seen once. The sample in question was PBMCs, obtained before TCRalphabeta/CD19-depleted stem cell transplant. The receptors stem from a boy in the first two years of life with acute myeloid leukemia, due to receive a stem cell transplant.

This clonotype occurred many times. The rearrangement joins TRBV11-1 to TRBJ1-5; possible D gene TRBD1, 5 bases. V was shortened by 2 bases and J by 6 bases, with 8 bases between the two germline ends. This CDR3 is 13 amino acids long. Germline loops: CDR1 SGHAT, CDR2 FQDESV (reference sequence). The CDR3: CASSLTGPQPQHF. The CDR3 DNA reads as TGTGCCAGCAGCTTAACAGGCCCTCAGCCCCAGCATTTT. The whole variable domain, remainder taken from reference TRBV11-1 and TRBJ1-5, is EAEVAQSPRYKITEKSQAVAFWCDPISGHATLYWYRQILGQGPELLVQFQDESVVDDSQLPKDRFSAERLKGVDSTLKIQPAELGDSAMYLCASSLTGPQPQHFGDGTRLSIL.

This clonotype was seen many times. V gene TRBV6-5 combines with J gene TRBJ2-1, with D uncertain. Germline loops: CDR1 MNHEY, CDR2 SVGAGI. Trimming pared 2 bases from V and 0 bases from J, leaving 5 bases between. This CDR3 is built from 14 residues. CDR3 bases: TGTGCCAGCAGTTACAGGAGCTCCTACAATGAGCAGTTCTTC. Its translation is CASSYRSSYNEQFF.

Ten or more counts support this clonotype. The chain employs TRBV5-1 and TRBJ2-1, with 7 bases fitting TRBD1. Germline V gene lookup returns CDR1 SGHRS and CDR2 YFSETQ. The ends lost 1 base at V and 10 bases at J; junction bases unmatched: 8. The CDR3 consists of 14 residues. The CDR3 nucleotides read TGCGCCAGCAGCTTGAACCAGGGGGTCGACGAGCAGTTCTTC. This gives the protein CASSLNQGVDEQFF.

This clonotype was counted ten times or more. CDR3 residues: CASSSRVLGTSYEQYF. The CDR3 DNA reads as TGTGCCAGCAGCTCACGGGTCCTAGGGACCTCCTACGAGCAGTACTTC. The V call is TRBV13, the J call TRBJ2-7; D possibly uses TRBD1 or TRBD2 (5 bases each). V lost 4 bases and J 0 bases, leaving 16 bases between the germline ends. Looked up from germline, CDR1 is PRHDT and CDR2 is FYEKMQ (reference sequence). The CDR3 runs to 16 residues.

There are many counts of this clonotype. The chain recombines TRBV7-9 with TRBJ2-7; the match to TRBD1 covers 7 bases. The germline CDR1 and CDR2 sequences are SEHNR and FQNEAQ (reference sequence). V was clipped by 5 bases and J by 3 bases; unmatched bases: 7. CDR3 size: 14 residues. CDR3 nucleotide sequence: TGTGCCAGCAGCCGAGACAGGGTAGGCTACGAGCAGTACTTC. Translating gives CASSRDRVGYEQYF.

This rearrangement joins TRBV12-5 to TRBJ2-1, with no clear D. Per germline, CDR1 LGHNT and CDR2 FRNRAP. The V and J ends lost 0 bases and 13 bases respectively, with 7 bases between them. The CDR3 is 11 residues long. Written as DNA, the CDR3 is TGTGCTAGTGGTTTGGTAACGGAACAGTTCTTC. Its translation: CASGLVTEQFF.

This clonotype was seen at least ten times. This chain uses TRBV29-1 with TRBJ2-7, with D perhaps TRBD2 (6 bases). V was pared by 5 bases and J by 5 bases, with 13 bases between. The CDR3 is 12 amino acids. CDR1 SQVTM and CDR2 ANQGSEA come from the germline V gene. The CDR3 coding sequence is TGCAGCGTTTTGGAGGGTGGAGACGAGCAGTACTTC. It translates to CSVLEGGDEQYF.

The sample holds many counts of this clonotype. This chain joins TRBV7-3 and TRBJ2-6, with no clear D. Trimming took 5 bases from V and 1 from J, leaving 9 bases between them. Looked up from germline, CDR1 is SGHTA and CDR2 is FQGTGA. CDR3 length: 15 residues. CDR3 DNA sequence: TGTGCCAGCAGCCAAACGAGATCTGGGGCCAACGTCCTGACTTTC. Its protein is CASSQTRSGANVLTF.

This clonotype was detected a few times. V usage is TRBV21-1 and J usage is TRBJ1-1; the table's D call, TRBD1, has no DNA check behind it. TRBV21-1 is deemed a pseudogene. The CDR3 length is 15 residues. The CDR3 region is CASSKNAGPDTEAFF. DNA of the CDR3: TGTGCCAGCAGCAAAAATGCGGGACCCGACACTGAAGCTTTCTTT.

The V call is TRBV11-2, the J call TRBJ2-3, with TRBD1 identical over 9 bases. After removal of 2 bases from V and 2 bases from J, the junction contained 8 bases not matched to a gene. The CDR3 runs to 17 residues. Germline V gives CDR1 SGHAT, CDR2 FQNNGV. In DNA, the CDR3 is TGTGCCAGCAGCTTAAGGCGGACAGGGGAACTCACAGATACGCAGTATTTT. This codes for CASSLRRTGELTDTQYF.

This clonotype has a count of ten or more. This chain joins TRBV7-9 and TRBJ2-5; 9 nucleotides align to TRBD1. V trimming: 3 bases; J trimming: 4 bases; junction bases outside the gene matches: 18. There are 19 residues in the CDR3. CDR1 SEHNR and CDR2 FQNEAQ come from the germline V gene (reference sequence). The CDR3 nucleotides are TGTGCCAGCAGCTTTAACAGGGGGCGCGAAGTGGCGTCTTTAGAGACCCAGTACTTC. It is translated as CASSFNRGREVASLETQYF.

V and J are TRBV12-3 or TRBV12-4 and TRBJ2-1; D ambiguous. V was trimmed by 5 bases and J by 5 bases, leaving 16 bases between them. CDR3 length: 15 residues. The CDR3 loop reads CASSDLAPPNNEQFF. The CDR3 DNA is TGTGCCAGCAGTGATTTGGCTCCCCCTAACAATGAGCAGTTCTTC.

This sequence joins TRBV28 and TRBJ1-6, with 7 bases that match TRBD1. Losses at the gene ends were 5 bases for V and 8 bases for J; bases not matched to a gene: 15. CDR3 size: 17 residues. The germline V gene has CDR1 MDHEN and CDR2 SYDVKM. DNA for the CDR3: TGTGCCAGCAGTCTCAAGCCCCGCGGGACAGTTTATTCACCCCTCCACTTT. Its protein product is CASSLKPRGTVYSPLHF.

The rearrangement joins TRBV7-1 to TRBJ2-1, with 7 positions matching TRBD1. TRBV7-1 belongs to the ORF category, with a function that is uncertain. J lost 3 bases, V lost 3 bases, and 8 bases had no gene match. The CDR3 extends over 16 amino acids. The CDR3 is CASSSRGTANYNEQFF. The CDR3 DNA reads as TGTGCCAGCAGCTCTAGGGGGACAGCAAACTACAATGAGCAGTTCTTC.

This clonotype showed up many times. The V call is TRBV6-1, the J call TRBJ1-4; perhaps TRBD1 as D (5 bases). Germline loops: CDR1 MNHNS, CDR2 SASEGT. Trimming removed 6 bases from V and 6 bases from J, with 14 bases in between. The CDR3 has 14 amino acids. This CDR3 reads CASRSGTAYEKLFF. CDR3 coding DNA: TGTGCCAGCAGGTCCGGGACGGCTTATGAAAAACTGTTTTTT.

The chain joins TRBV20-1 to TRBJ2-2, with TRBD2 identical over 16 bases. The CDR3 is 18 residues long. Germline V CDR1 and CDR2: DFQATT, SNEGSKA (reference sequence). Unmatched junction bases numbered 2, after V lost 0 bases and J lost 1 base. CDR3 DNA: TGCAGTGCTAGAGACGGGACTAGCGGGAGGGAGAACACCGGGGAGCTGTTTTTT. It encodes CSARDGTSGRENTGELFF.

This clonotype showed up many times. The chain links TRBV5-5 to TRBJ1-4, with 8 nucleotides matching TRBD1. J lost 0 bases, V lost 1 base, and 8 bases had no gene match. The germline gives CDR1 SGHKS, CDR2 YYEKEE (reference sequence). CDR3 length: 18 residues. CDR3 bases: TGTGCCAGCAGCTTGCAGGGGGCGCGATCTACAACTAATGAAAAACTGTTTTTT. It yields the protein CASSLQGARSTTNEKLFF.

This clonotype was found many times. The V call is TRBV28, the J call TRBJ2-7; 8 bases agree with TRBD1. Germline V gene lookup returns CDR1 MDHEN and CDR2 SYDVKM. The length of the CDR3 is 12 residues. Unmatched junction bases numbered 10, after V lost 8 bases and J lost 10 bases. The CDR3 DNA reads TGTGCCAGCGGCCCTGATACAGGGGGACAGTACTTC. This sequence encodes CASGPDTGGQYF.

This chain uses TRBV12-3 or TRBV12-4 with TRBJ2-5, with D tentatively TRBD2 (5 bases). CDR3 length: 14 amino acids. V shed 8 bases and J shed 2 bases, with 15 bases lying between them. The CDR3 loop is CASSKQAVQETQYF. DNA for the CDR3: TGTGCCAGCTCGAAACAAGCGGTGCAAGAGACCCAGTACTTC.

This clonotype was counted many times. The CDR3 loop is CASSSGTGISYEQYF. The CDR3 DNA follows: TGTGCCAGCAGCTCTGGGACAGGGATCTCCTACGAGCAGTACTTC. V is TRBV5-5 and J is TRBJ2-7; 9 positions agree with TRBD1. V gave up 3 bases and J gave up 0 bases; unmatched junction bases: 4. CDR1 SGHKS and CDR2 YYEKEE come from the germline V gene (reference sequence). This CDR3 has 15 amino acids.

The CDR3 DNA is TGTGCCAGCAGTGAACCCTTGGCGGGGCGGAACTATGGCTACACCTTC. This sequence encodes CASSEPLAGRNYGYTF. The rearrangement links TRBV2 to TRBJ1-2; D perhaps matches TRBD1 (5 bases). Per the germline V gene, CDR1 is SNHLY and CDR2 is FYNNEI. The CDR3 is 16 residues long. Trimming removed 2 bases from V and 2 bases from J, with 15 bases in between.

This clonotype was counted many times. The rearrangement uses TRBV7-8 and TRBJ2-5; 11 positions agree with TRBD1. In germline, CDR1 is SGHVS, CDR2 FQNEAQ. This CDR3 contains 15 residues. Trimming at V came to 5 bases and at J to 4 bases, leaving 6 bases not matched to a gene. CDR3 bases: TGTGCCAGCAGCGCTTGGACAGGGGGCCCAGAGACCCAGTACTTC. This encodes CASSAWTGGPETQYF.

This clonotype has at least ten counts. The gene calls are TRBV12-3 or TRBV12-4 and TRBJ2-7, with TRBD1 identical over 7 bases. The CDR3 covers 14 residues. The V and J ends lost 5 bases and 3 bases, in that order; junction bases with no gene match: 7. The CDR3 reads CASSHRDRLYEQYF. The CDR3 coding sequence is TGTGCCAGCAGTCACCGGGACAGACTCTACGAGCAGTACTTC.

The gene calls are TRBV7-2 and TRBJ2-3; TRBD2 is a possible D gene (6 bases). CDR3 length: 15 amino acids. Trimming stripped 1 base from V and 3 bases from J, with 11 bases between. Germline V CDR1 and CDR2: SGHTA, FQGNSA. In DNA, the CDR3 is TGTGCCAGCAGCTTAGGCGGGATGGGGACAGATACGCAGTATTTT. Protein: CASSLGGMGTDTQYF.

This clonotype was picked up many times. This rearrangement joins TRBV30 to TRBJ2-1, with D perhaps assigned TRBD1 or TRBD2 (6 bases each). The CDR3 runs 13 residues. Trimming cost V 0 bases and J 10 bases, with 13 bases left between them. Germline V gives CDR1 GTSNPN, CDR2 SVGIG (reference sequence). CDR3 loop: CAWSVGRGQEQFF. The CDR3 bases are TGTGCCTGGAGTGTGGGGCGGGGACAAGAGCAGTTCTTC.

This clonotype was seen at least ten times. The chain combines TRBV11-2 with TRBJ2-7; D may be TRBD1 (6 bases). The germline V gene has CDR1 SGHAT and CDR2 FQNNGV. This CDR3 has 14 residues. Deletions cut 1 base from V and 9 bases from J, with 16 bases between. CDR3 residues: CASSLARDTGGQYF. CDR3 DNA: TGTGCCAGCAGCTTAGCCCGGGACACCGGAGGGCAGTACTTC.

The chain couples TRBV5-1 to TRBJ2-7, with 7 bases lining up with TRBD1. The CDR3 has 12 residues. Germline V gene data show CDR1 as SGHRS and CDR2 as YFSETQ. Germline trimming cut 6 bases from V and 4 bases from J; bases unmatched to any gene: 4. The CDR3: CASMGQQYEQYF. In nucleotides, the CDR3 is TGCGCCAGCATGGGACAGCAGTACGAGCAGTACTTC.